These 28 T cell receptor beta chains share one sample of origin, sequenced in a study of blood T cell repertoires in COVID-19. Some clones are missing from TCRdb's copy, which holds only in-frame ones; the method was immunoSEQ multiplex PCR. The sample lists roughly 180,000 clones; 70% to 90% were seen once. Sequencing used peripheral blood. The receptors here all came from a woman aged 25 to 45 with acute or convalescent COVID-19.

This chain connects TRBV19 to TRBJ2-4, with 7 bases fitting TRBD1. The CDR3 length is 14 residues. CDR1 is LNHDA and CDR2 is SQIVND in the germline V gene (reference sequence). The ends lost 3 bases at V and 6 bases at J; junction bases unmatched: 5. The CDR3 region has the DNA TGTGCCAGTAGTATGGTAGGGGGCAGAAACATTCAGTACTTC. Translated: CASSMVGGRNIQYF.

The rearrangement joins TRBV7-9 to TRBJ2-1; maybe TRBD2 (7 bases). There are 13 residues in the CDR3. CDR1 and CDR2 (germline): SEHNR, FQNEAQ (reference sequence). V lost 3 bases and J 5 bases, leaving 8 bases between the germline ends. The DNA for the CDR3 is TGTGCCAGCAGCTTGGGGGGGCACAATGAGCAGTTCTTC. Amino acid sequence: CASSLGGHNEQFF.

The genes are TRBV28 and TRBJ1-1; 7 positions agree with TRBD1. The CDR3 spans 15 residues. V was pared by 3 bases and J by 5 bases, with 9 bases of the junction left unmatched. Germline-derived CDR1 and CDR2 are MDHEN and SYDVKM. CDR3 amino acids: CASSLPTGVGTEAFF. CDR3 coding DNA: TGTGCCAGCAGTTTGCCCACAGGGGTGGGGACTGAAGCTTTCTTT. Drawing the rest from reference TRBV28 and TRBJ1-1, the complete variable domain is DVKVTQSSRYLVKRTGEKVFLECVQDMDHENMFWYRQDPGLGLRLIYFSYDVKMKEKGDIPEGYSVSREKKERFSLILESASTNQTSMYLCASSLPTGVGTEAFFGQGTRLTVV.

In DNA form, the CDR3 reads TGTGCCAGCAGTGTGAGGGGGCGGACCCAGTACTTC. Its protein product is CASSVRGRTQYF. The rearrangement links TRBV2 to TRBJ2-5; 7 bases are shared with TRBD1. CDR3 size: 12 residues. With V trimmed by 4 bases and J by 7 bases, 3 bases remained unmatched. Per the germline V gene, CDR1 is SNHLY and CDR2 is FYNNEI.

This clone was seen a few times. This chain links TRBV27 with TRBJ2-7; 7 bases align to TRBD2. CDR1 MNHEY and CDR2 SMNVEV come from the germline V gene (reference sequence). Losses at the gene ends were 2 bases for V and 6 bases for J; bases not matched to a gene: 7. The length of the CDR3 is 14 residues. The CDR3: CASSLQTGGGEQYF. Here the CDR3 DNA reads TGTGCCAGCAGTTTACAAACGGGAGGCGGCGAGCAGTACTTC.

The chain uses TRBV6-6 and TRBJ2-1; TRBD2 agrees at 10 bases. CDR1 is MNHNY and CDR2 is SVGAGI in the germline V gene (reference sequence). This CDR3 is built from 13 residues. The V segment lost 7 bases and the J segment 8 bases; nucleotides outside the gene matches: 5. This chain's CDR3 is CASKPSGSYEQFF. As DNA, the CDR3 is TGTGCCAGCAAGCCTAGCGGGAGCTATGAGCAGTTCTTC.

This chain links TRBV2 with TRBJ1-5; 7 positions match TRBD1. Germline V lookup: CDR1 SNHLY, CDR2 FYNNEI. J lost 5 bases, V lost 8 bases, and 9 bases had no gene match. The CDR3 covers 14 residues. The CDR3: CASRDSVIDQPQHF. The CDR3 nucleotides read TGTGCCAGCCGGGACAGTGTTATCGATCAGCCCCAGCATTTT.

The V and J genes are TRBV12-5 and TRBJ2-2; no definite D call. From germline, CDR1 is LGHNT and CDR2 FRNRAP. The CDR3 runs to 15 residues. V was shortened by 1 base and J by 4 bases, with 10 bases between the two germline ends. The CDR3, as DNA: TGTGCTAGTGGTTTGGGCGAAGATGGCACCGGGGAGCTGTTTTTT. It is translated as CASGLGEDGTGELFF.

The chain combines TRBV6-5 with TRBJ2-1; D remains unclear. The V gene's germline CDR1 is MNHEY and CDR2 SVGAGI. Trimming stripped 10 bases from V and 10 bases from J, with 11 bases between. This CDR3 has 10 amino acids. CDR3 sequence reads: CATLREEQFF. DNA of the CDR3: TGTGCCACCCTCCGAGAAGAGCAGTTCTTC.

In this sample, this clone turned up once. The J gene is TRBJ1-3, the V gene TRBV11-3; 7 bases are shared with TRBD1. Germline V CDR1 and CDR2: SGHNT, YENEEA. V shed 4 bases and J 3 bases; nucleotides not matched to a gene: 6. This CDR3 is 15 amino acids long. CDR3 sequence (DNA): TGTGCCAGCAGCTCGCGACAGGGTTTTGGAAACACCATATATTTT. It yields the protein CASSSRQGFGNTIYF.

This clone was detected a few times. The J gene is TRBJ1-1, the V gene TRBV29-1; maybe TRBD1 (5 bases). The length of the CDR3 is 12 residues. Germline values: CDR1 SQVTM, CDR2 ANQGSEA. V was trimmed by 6 bases and J by 1 base, leaving 9 bases between them. This CDR3 is CSVMTENTEAFF. DNA for the CDR3: TGCAGCGTAATGACAGAGAACACTGAAGCTTTCTTT. The entire variable domain, with the rest obtained from reference TRBV29-1 and TRBJ1-1, is as follows: SAVISQKPSRDICQRGTSLTIQCQVDSQVTMMFWYRQQPGQSLTLIATANQGSEATYESGFVIDKFPISRPNLTFSTLTVSNMSPEDSSIYLCSVMTENTEAFFGQGTRLTVV.

The CDR3 loop is CASSLKWGGDTQYF. As DNA, the CDR3 is TGTGCCAGCAGCTTGAAGTGGGGGGGCGATACGCAGTATTTT. The chain combines TRBV7-2 with TRBJ2-3; TRBD2 is a possible D gene (7 bases). This CDR3 region has 14 residues. V dropped 3 bases and J dropped 6 bases, with 13 bases sitting between them. Germline values: CDR1 SGHTA, CDR2 FQGNSA.

The J gene is TRBJ2-2, the V gene TRBV5-4; possibly TRBD2 for D (6 bases). The CDR3 totals 15 residues. Trimming removed 7 bases at V and 3 bases at J, with 16 bases between. Looked up from germline, CDR1 is SGHNT and CDR2 is YYREEE (reference sequence). CDR3 protein: CASRRSSVDTGELFF. CDR3 in DNA: TGTGCCAGCCGTCGGTCTAGCGTTGACACCGGGGAGCTGTTTTTT.

This clone turned up a few times. The chain couples TRBV5-4 to TRBJ2-1; 8 bases map to TRBD2. CDR1 and CDR2 (germline): SGHNT, YYREEE (reference sequence). Trimming took 4 bases from V and 6 from J; bases not matched to a gene: 6. There are 14 residues in the CDR3. CDR3 nucleotides: TGTGCCAGCAGCAAATCCGGGACTAGCAATGAGCAGTTCTTC. It specifies CASSKSGTSNEQFF.

As to this clone: A junction boundary mismatches the germline segment, possibly from a read error. The chain has TRBV5-1 and TRBJ2-2; 10 bases agree with TRBD2. CDR1 is SGHRS and CDR2 is YFSETQ in the germline V gene. This CDR3 comprises 15 residues. The CDR3 protein is CASSLGLAGVRGAVF. Here the CDR3 DNA reads TGCGCCAGCAGCTTGGGGCTAGCGGGAGTACGGGGAGCTGTTTTT.

The V and J genes are TRBV13 and TRBJ2-7, with D perhaps TRBD1 (6 bases). Germline V gives CDR1 PRHDT, CDR2 FYEKMQ (reference sequence). V lost 6 bases, J lost 2 bases, and 14 bases lay in between. This CDR3 region has 14 residues. CDR3 loop: CASRQGHGTYEQYF. The CDR3, as DNA: TGTGCCAGCAGACAGGGACACGGGACCTACGAGCAGTACTTC.

This clone was counted a single time. V gene TRBV28 combines with J gene TRBJ2-7; D perhaps matches TRBD1 (6 bases). Deletions cut 6 bases from V and 7 bases from J, with 22 bases between. The CDR3 is made up of 15 amino acids. Germline values: CDR1 MDHEN, CDR2 SYDVKM. The CDR3 region has the DNA TGTGCCAGCAGGATGGGTCTCGGGACACCCTTTGAGCAGTACTTC. This translates into CASRMGLGTPFEQYF.

This chain links TRBV12-2 with TRBJ2-5; the table's D call, TRBD2, was not checked against the DNA. TRBV12-2 is a pseudogene locus. This CDR3 is built from 15 residues. CDR3 region: CASRLIQDFQETQYF. The CDR3 region has the DNA TGTGCAAGTCGCTTAATTCAGGACTTCCAAGAGACCCAGTACTTC.

This clone turned up a few times. The chain links TRBV27 to TRBJ1-6; TRBD1 matches at 9 bases. V was pared by 5 bases and J by 1 base, with 6 bases of the junction left unmatched. The germline V gene has CDR1 MNHEY and CDR2 SMNVEV (reference sequence). The CDR3 has 17 residues. In DNA, the CDR3 is TGTGCCAGCAGTCTCGGACAGGGGAGGTCCTATAATTCACCCCTCCACTTT. Amino acids: CASSLGQGRSYNSPLHF.

This chain joins TRBV28 and TRBJ1-5, with 8 bases matching TRBD1. Germline lookup yields CDR1 MDHEN and CDR2 SYDVKM. The ends lost 6 bases at V and 6 bases at J; junction bases unmatched: 10. This CDR3 is built from 15 residues. CDR3: CASSSRTGKGQPQHF. For the CDR3, the DNA is TGTGCCAGCAGCTCAAGGACAGGGAAGGGTCAGCCCCAGCATTTT.

The rearrangement uses TRBV5-1 and TRBJ2-7, with D perhaps TRBD1 (5 bases). Per germline, CDR1 SGHRS and CDR2 YFSETQ. Trimming stripped 0 bases from V and 1 base from J, with 8 bases between. CDR3 size: 14 residues. CDR3 sequence: CASSLVDNSYEQYF. The CDR3 region has the DNA TGCGCCAGCAGCTTGGTGGACAATTCCTACGAGCAGTACTTC. The whole variable domain, remainder taken from reference TRBV5-1 and TRBJ2-7, is KAGVTQTPRYLIKTRGQQVTLSCSPISGHRSVSWYQQTPGQGLQFLFEYFSETQRNKGNFPGRFSGRQFSNSRSEMNVSTLELGDSALYLCASSLVDNSYEQYFGPGTRLTVT.

This chain connects TRBV12-5 to TRBJ1-5; D uncertain. The CDR3 loop spans 12 amino acids. Germline loops: CDR1 LGHNT, CDR2 FRNRAP. The V end lost 2 bases, the J end lost 11 bases, and 10 bases lay between the germline ends. The CDR3 DNA sequence: TGTGCTAGTGGTTTGACTCCCGGGACCCAGCATTTT. It specifies CASGLTPGTQHF.

V usage is TRBV2 and J usage is TRBJ1-2; D might be TRBD1 (5 bases). CDR3 length: 13 amino acids. The V gene lost 10 bases and the J gene lost 2 bases, with 14 bases spanning the gap. Germline assignment: CDR1 SNHLY and CDR2 FYNNEI. For the CDR3, the DNA is TGTGCCAAAAAGGGGCAGCCCAACTATGGCTACACCTTC. Protein sequence: CAKKGQPNYGYTF.

This chain links TRBV7-9 with TRBJ2-7; no reliable D call. Germline V gene sequence: CDR1 SEHNR, CDR2 FQNEAQ (reference sequence). This CDR3 comprises 11 residues. Trimming removed 5 bases at V and 4 bases at J, with 6 bases between. As DNA, the CDR3 is TGTGCCAGCAGCGGCAATTACGAGCAGTACTTC. Its protein product is CASSGNYEQYF.

The CDR3 is CASRQGSGTGELFF. CDR3 nucleotides: TGCGCCAGCAGACAGGGGTCGGGCACCGGGGAGCTGTTTTTT. V usage is TRBV5-1 and J usage is TRBJ2-2, with 7 bases fitting TRBD1. J lost 4 bases, V lost 5 bases, and 5 bases had no gene match. The germline V gene encodes CDR1 SGHRS and CDR2 YFSETQ. The CDR3 is 14 amino acids.

The V gene is TRBV11-2, the J gene TRBJ2-2; D is perhaps TRBD2 (6 bases). Trimming left V 5 bases short and J 5 bases short, with 21 bases between. The germline V gene encodes CDR1 SGHAT and CDR2 FQNNGV. CDR3 length: 17 amino acids. CDR3 nucleotide sequence: TGTGCCAGCAGCCCCAGAGGGGTAGCGGAACTTACCGGGGAGCTGTTTTTT. This translates into CASSPRGVAELTGELFF.

V is TRBV18 and J is TRBJ2-5, with D perhaps matching TRBD1 (5 bases). The CDR3 totals 16 residues. CDR1 KGHSH and CDR2 LQKENI come from the germline V gene. V lost 0 bases, J lost 3 bases, and 14 bases lay in between. The CDR3 reads CASSPPFQTDKETQYF. CDR3 bases: TGTGCCAGCTCACCACCCTTCCAGACAGACAAAGAGACCCAGTACTTC. Together with reference TRBV18 and TRBJ2-5, the CDR3 gives the full variable domain: NAGVMQNPRHLVRRRGQEARLRCSPMKGHSHVYWYRQLPEEGLKFMVYLQKENIIDESGMPKERFSAEFPKEGPSILRIQQVVRGDSAAYFCASSPPFQTDKETQYFGPGTRLLVL.

This clone was recorded once. The chain links TRBV6-5 to TRBJ2-7, with 7 nucleotides matching TRBD1. Germline CDR1 MNHEY, CDR2 SVGAGI. After removal of 8 bases from V and 4 bases from J, the junction contained 8 bases not matched to a gene. CDR3 length equals 13 residues. The CDR3 loop reads CASLRQGGYEQYF. CDR3 DNA sequence: TGTGCCAGCCTACGACAGGGTGGGTACGAGCAGTACTTC.